The 13 T cell receptor beta chains given below trace back to one sample, sequenced in a study of T cells in Graves' hyperthyroidism and ophthalmopathy (dated by TCRdb to about 2019). Library construction relied on multiplex PCR. The sequencing machine was an Illumina HiSeq 2000. Amplification of TCR beta CDR3 regions was carried out from RNA transcripts. The first round of RT-PCR for the TCR CDR3 was performed with the HTBI primer set and the Qiagen OneStep RT-PCR kit. The public reads were quality trimmed at Q25 with fastp and then assembled into clones with MiXCR by TCRdb, keeping productive beta chains. Under each unique CDR3 protein, matching rows form one entry showing the most common genes and DNA. The sample profile shows a few hundred thousand distinct CDR3 sequences; 15% to 20% of them were found once. Roughly 49% of the sample comes from the top ten. Sequenced: blood. The receptors were gathered from a woman aged 45-65 years with Graves' hyperthyroidism.

This clonotype has ten or more counts. The rearrangement links TRBV30 to TRBJ1-3, with TRBD1 as a possible D gene (5 bases). CDR1 is GTSNPN and CDR2 is SVGIG in the germline V gene (reference sequence). Trimming removed 4 bases at V and 3 bases at J, with 7 bases between. This CDR3 contains 12 residues. The CDR3 sequence: CAWKGLGNTIYF. The CDR3 DNA sequence: TGTGCCTGGAAGGGGCTTGGAAACACCATATATTTT. Full variable domain (outside the CDR3, taken from reference TRBV30 and TRBJ1-3): SQTIHQWPATLVQPVGSPLSLECTVEGTSNPNLYWYRQAAGRGLQLLFYSVGIGQISSEVPQNLSASRPQDRQFILSSKKLLLSDSGFYLCAWKGLGNTIYFGEGSWLTVV.

The table lists this clonotype with a few counts. This chain links TRBV6-1 with TRBJ2-2; a weak D match, TRBD2 (6 bases). The CDR3 covers 17 residues. The V gene lost 5 bases and the J gene lost 8 bases, with 24 bases spanning the gap. CDR1 is MNHNS and CDR2 is SASEGT in the germline V gene. In DNA, the CDR3 is TGTGCCAGCAGTACGAACTCCGGGACTTCCCGTCCGGGGGAGCTGTTTTTT. It encodes CASSTNSGTSRPGELFF.

The CDR3 loop reads CAWRPSGANVLTF. CDR3 bases: TGTGCCTGGAGACCCTCTGGGGCCAACGTCCTGACTTTC. The chain is built from TRBV30 and TRBJ2-6; no definite D call. Germline loops: CDR1 GTSNPN, CDR2 SVGIG (reference sequence). V was clipped by 3 bases and J by 0 bases, with 3 bases between them. CDR3 length equals 13 residues.

V is TRBV7-2 and J is TRBJ1-2, with D hard to call. The CDR3 runs to 14 residues. Deletions cut 1 base from V and 5 bases from J, with 11 bases between. The germline V gene has CDR1 SGHTA and CDR2 FQGNSA. CDR3 in amino acids: CASSLGTELYGYTF. The CDR3 DNA reads TGTGCCAGCAGCTTAGGGACGGAACTTTATGGCTACACCTTC.

The sample holds many counts of this clonotype. V gene TRBV6-6 combines with J gene TRBJ1-1; the match to TRBD1 covers 8 bases. Germline-derived CDR1 and CDR2 are MNHNY and SVGAGI (reference sequence). The CDR3 spans 18 residues. The trim removed 2 bases at V and 4 bases at J, leaving 15 bases unmatched. This CDR3 reads CASSYNRAGGWVGTEAFF. Written as DNA, the CDR3 is TGTGCCAGCAGTTACAATCGGGCAGGGGGCTGGGTGGGCACTGAAGCTTTCTTT.

This clonotype has only a few counts. CDR3 residues: CSARETPGTGAEDTQYF. CDR3 DNA: TGCAGTGCTAGAGAGACGCCGGGGACAGGGGCGGAGGATACGCAGTATTTT. The chain is built from TRBV20-1 and TRBJ2-3; 10 bases are a match to TRBD1. Germline-derived CDR1 and CDR2 are DFQATT and SNEGSKA (reference sequence). The CDR3 has 17 residues. V was pared by 0 bases and J by 6 bases, with 12 bases of the junction left unmatched.

This clonotype was found a few times. The V call is TRBV30, the J call TRBJ2-5; D assignment may be TRBD1 or TRBD2 (5 bases each). This CDR3 spans 13 amino acids. Trimming took off 0 bases at V and 5 bases at J, with 10 bases between the two ends. Germline assignment: CDR1 GTSNPN and CDR2 SVGIG (reference sequence). The CDR3 loop reads CAWSVSEGETQYF. CDR3 nucleotides: TGTGCCTGGAGTGTGAGTGAGGGGGAGACCCAGTACTTC.

This clonotype turned up a few times. The rearrangement links TRBV29-1 to TRBJ2-3; TRBD2 matches 7 bases. The CDR3 length is 14 residues. V lost 2 bases, J lost 3 bases, and 5 bases stayed unmatched. CDR1 and CDR2 from the germline V gene are SQVTM and ANQGSEA. The CDR3 region is CSVEQRLATDTQYF. CDR3 sequence (DNA): TGCAGCGTTGAACAGCGACTAGCAACAGATACGCAGTATTTT.

The chain recombines TRBV9 with TRBJ2-3, with TRBD1 identical over 8 bases. J was trimmed by 2 bases and V by 5 bases; bases with no gene match: 7. CDR1 and CDR2 from the germline V gene are SGDLS and YYNGEE. The length of the CDR3 is 15 residues. This chain's CDR3 is CASSSGTGDTDTQYF. The CDR3 region has the DNA TGTGCCAGCAGTTCCGGGACAGGAGACACAGATACGCAGTATTTT.

The chain joins TRBV6-1 to TRBJ2-7, with a weak D call TRBD2 (6 bases). From germline, CDR1 is MNHNS and CDR2 SASEGT. This CDR3 is 14 amino acids long. Trimming removed 6 bases from V and 3 bases from J, with 15 bases in between. The CDR3 DNA is TGTGCCAGCAGACCCACCCGGGACTTCTACGAGCAGTACGTC. This encodes CASRPTRDFYEQYV.

This clonotype was counted a few times. The CDR3 spells CASSFRLTGVHSYEQYV. In DNA, the CDR3 is TGTGCCAGCAGCTTCCGGTTGACAGGGGTGCACTCCTACGAGCAGTACGTC. The V gene is TRBV5-5, the J gene TRBJ2-7; 8 nucleotides line up with TRBD1. This CDR3 region has 17 residues. The germline V gene encodes CDR1 SGHKS and CDR2 YYEKEE (reference sequence). Trimming removed 2 bases from V and 0 bases from J; junction bases left unmatched: 10.

This clonotype was detected only a few times. The chain is built from TRBV13 and TRBJ2-2, with 10 bases identical to TRBD2. This CDR3 contains 17 residues. Germline V gene data show CDR1 as PRHDT and CDR2 as FYEKMQ (reference sequence). The ends lost 4 bases at V and 4 bases at J; junction bases unmatched: 9. CDR3 coding DNA: TGTGCCAGCAGCTCCCGACGGACTAGCGGTGGCACCGGGGAGCTGTTTTTT. Its translation: CASSSRRTSGGTGELFF.

This clonotype was recorded a few times. V gene TRBV7-8 combines with J gene TRBJ2-2, with 11 bases lining up with TRBD2. J lost 4 bases, V lost 6 bases, and 13 bases had no gene match. This CDR3 region has 18 residues. CDR1 SGHVS and CDR2 FQNEAQ come from the germline V gene. CDR3 coding DNA: TGTGCCAGCAGTCTTTATAGCGGGAGGGCCATGGTCACCGGGGAGCTGTTTTTT. Amino acids: CASSLYSGRAMVTGELFF.